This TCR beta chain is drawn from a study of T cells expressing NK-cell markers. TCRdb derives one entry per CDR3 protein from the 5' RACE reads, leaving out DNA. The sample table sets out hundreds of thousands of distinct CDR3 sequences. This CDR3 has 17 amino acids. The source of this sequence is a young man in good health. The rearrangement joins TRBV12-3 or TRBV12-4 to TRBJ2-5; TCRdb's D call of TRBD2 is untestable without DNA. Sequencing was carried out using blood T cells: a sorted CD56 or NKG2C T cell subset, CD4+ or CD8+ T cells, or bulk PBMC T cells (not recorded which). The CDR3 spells CASSPGTSGRARETQYF.